This T cell receptor (beta chain) is drawn from a study of blood T cell repertoires in COVID-19. Looking at the study overall: PBMCs, B-cell-depleted T cells, or T cells provided the cDNA or gDNA that made up the material.

Looked up from germline, CDR1 is SGHRS and CDR2 is YFSETQ. The CDR3 sequence is 15 residues long. The J segment lost 10 bases and the V segment lost 0 bases, leaving 7 bases of the junction unmatched. In the source study's methods: Scientists estimated how many nucleated cells there were by amplifying reference gene primers. Only in-frame clones appear in the TCRdb table, and some are missing; sequencing was by immunoSEQ multiplex PCR. That table furnishes V, J and clone size, whereas the DNA furnished D and trimming. The sample lists 500,000 or so clones; roughly 90% were seen once. Cohort assignment relied on participant-reported clinical history. This clone occurred a few times.

This chain uses TRBV5-1 with TRBJ1-6, with TRBD1 matching 7 bases. Sequencing input: PBMCs or T cells enriched from blood (not recorded which). This TCR came from a woman under 30 who had recovered from COVID-19. The CDR3 DNA reads as TGCGCCAGCAGCTTGGCCGGGGACAGAGAGTCACCCCTCCACTTT. This gives the protein CASSLAGDRESPLHF. The complete variable domain, with remaining parts taken from reference TRBV5-1 and TRBJ1-6, reads KAGVTQTPRYLIKTRGQQVTLSCSPISGHRSVSWYQQTPGQGLQFLFEYFSETQRNKGNFPGRFSGRQFSNSRSEMNVSTLELGDSALYLCASSLAGDRESPLHFGNGTRLTVT.